The 29 T cell receptor beta chains below come from one sample, sequenced in a study of blood T cell repertoires in COVID-19. Profiled with immunoSEQ multiplex PCR; TCRdb holds only in-frame clones, not every one. Among fewer than 300,000 clones listed, 70% to 90% were seen once. Specimen: peripheral blood. All receptors come from an older woman with active or convalescent COVID-19.

The gene calls are TRBV5-1 and TRBJ2-1; TRBD2 matches at 7 bases. V shed 0 bases, J shed 2 bases, and the junction held 2 bases outside the gene matches. The CDR3 covers 15 residues. Germline V gene data show CDR1 as SGHRS and CDR2 as YFSETQ. CDR3 nucleotides: TGCGCCAGCAGCTTGGTGGGAGGGCCCTACAATGAGCAGTTCTTC. This codes for CASSLVGGPYNEQFF.

This chain joins TRBV9 and TRBJ2-4, with TRBD2 matching over 9 bases. In germline, CDR1 is SGDLS, CDR2 YYNGEE. V lost 0 bases to trimming and J lost 8 bases; unmatched junction nucleotides: 3. This CDR3 has 14 residues. CDR3 loop: CASSVEGGRDIQYF. As DNA, the CDR3 is TGTGCCAGCAGCGTAGAAGGCGGGAGGGACATTCAGTACTTC.

The chain recombines TRBV9 with TRBJ2-5, with 8 positions matching TRBD2. The J segment lost 4 bases and the V segment lost 4 bases, leaving 9 bases of the junction unmatched. CDR1 and CDR2 from the germline V gene are SGDLS and YYNGEE. The CDR3 runs to 15 residues. The CDR3 DNA is TGTGCCAGCAGCCCCGGGGGGGCAGGGGCAGAGACCCAGTACTTC. Protein product: CASSPGGAGAETQYF.

Concerning this clone itself: The identical CDR3 is also encoded by other nucleotide sequences in the sample. J is TRBJ1-5 and V is TRBV29-1; D remains ambiguous. V shed 4 bases and J shed 0 bases, with 7 bases lying between them. This CDR3 has 13 amino acids. CDR1 and CDR2 from the germline V gene are SQVTM and ANQGSEA. CDR3 DNA: TGCAGCGTTGCGGGGAATAGCAATCAGCCCCAGCATTTT. Its protein is CSVAGNSNQPQHF. Looking up the rest from reference TRBV29-1 and TRBJ1-5 gives the full variable domain: SAVISQKPSRDICQRGTSLTIQCQVDSQVTMMFWYRQQPGQSLTLIATANQGSEATYESGFVIDKFPISRPNLTFSTLTVSNMSPEDSSIYLCSVAGNSNQPQHFGDGTRLSIL.

V usage is TRBV7-9 and J usage is TRBJ1-5, with D possibly being TRBD1 (6 bases). Germline V gene sequence: CDR1 SEHNR, CDR2 FQNEAQ (reference sequence). This CDR3 region has 15 residues. Trimming removed 0 bases from V and 4 bases from J, with 10 bases in between. CDR3 coding DNA: TGTGCCAGCAGCTTAGCGGGGGCAGCGAATCAGCCCCAGCATTTT. Translation: CASSLAGAANQPQHF.

This chain joins TRBV7-2 and TRBJ2-3; D might be TRBD1 (6 bases). The germline gives CDR1 SGHTA, CDR2 FQGNSA. There are 16 residues in the CDR3. V was cut by 4 bases and J by 2 bases, with 16 bases left in between. CDR3 nucleotide sequence: TGTGCCAGCAGCTACCAGGGGTTGGGGAACACAGATACGCAGTATTTT. This codes for CASSYQGLGNTDTQYF.

V usage is TRBV11-2 and J usage is TRBJ2-1; TRBD2 matches at 7 bases. CDR3 size: 16 residues. Unmatched junction bases numbered 8, after V lost 4 bases and J lost 2 bases. CDR1 and CDR2 (germline): SGHAT, FQNNGV. CDR3 in amino acids: CASSWGGESTYNEQFF. CDR3 in DNA: TGTGCCAGCAGCTGGGGGGGGGAGAGCACCTACAATGAGCAGTTCTTC. Full variable domain (outside the CDR3, taken from reference TRBV11-2 and TRBJ2-1): EAGVAQSPRYKIIEKRQSVAFWCNPISGHATLYWYQQILGQGPKLLIQFQNNGVVDDSQLPKDRFSAERLKGVDSTLKIQPAKLEDSAVYLCASSWGGESTYNEQFFGPGTRLTVL.

The rearrangement joins TRBV11-3 to TRBJ2-1; 9 bases agree with TRBD2. J was trimmed by 7 bases and V by 6 bases; bases with no gene match: 10. Germline V gives CDR1 SGHNT, CDR2 YENEEA. The CDR3 has 15 amino acids. The CDR3 DNA reads TGTGCCAGCAGTCCGAAAGCGGGGGGACTAAATGAGCAGTTCTTC. It yields the protein CASSPKAGGLNEQFF.

This clone was seen only a few times. The V call is TRBV11-3, the J call TRBJ2-3; TRBD2 might be the D (6 bases). The V and J ends lost 4 bases and 2 bases respectively, with 10 bases between them. The germline V gene encodes CDR1 SGHNT and CDR2 YENEEA. The CDR3 consists of 14 residues. The CDR3 sequence is CASSSGLITDTQYF. The CDR3 bases are TGTGCCAGCAGCTCGGGACTCATCACAGATACGCAGTATTTT.

V is TRBV28 and J is TRBJ1-4; D unclear. Germline V gene data show CDR1 as MDHEN and CDR2 as SYDVKM. V lost 6 bases, J lost 8 bases, and 13 bases lay in between. CDR3 size: 13 residues. In DNA form, the CDR3 reads TGTGCCAGCAGCCCCCCAGGCTCCGAAAAACTGTTTTTT. Translating gives CASSPPGSEKLFF.

The chain couples TRBV10-3 to TRBJ1-1; 7 bases fit TRBD1. V was clipped by 3 bases and J by 1 base; unmatched bases: 5. Germline V CDR1 and CDR2: ENHRY, SYGVKD. The CDR3 contains 15 residues. The CDR3 DNA follows: TGTGCCATCAGTGAAAAGACAGGGCAGAACACTGAAGCTTTCTTT. Its translation is CAISEKTGQNTEAFF.

Turning to this clone: Other DNA sequences from this sample encode an identical CDR3 as well. V and J are TRBV5-1 and TRBJ2-5; the D is unclear. This CDR3 comprises 12 residues. Per germline, CDR1 SGHRS and CDR2 YFSETQ. Trimming took 0 bases from V and 4 from J, leaving 4 bases between them. This CDR3 is CASSLDRETQYF. The CDR3, as DNA: TGCGCCAGCAGCTTGGATCGAGAGACCCAGTACTTC. Looking up the rest from reference TRBV5-1 and TRBJ2-5 gives the full variable domain: KAGVTQTPRYLIKTRGQQVTLSCSPISGHRSVSWYQQTPGQGLQFLFEYFSETQRNKGNFPGRFSGRQFSNSRSEMNVSTLELGDSALYLCASSLDRETQYFGPGTRLLVL.

The chain employs TRBV2 and TRBJ1-2; TRBD1 might be the D (6 bases). The V gene lost 5 bases and the J gene lost 1 base, with 14 bases spanning the gap. Per germline, CDR1 SNHLY and CDR2 FYNNEI. There are 15 residues in the CDR3. The CDR3 DNA is TGTGCCAGCAGTTTTAACAGGGAATTTAACTATGGCTACACCTTC. It is translated as CASSFNREFNYGYTF.

The V call is TRBV5-5, the J call TRBJ2-1, with TRBD2 identical over 7 bases. V dropped 0 bases and J dropped 8; count of bases not matched to a gene: 5. The CDR3 totals 14 residues. Germline V gene sequence: CDR1 SGHKS, CDR2 YYEKEE (reference sequence). The CDR3 reads CASSLGVAGYEQFF. DNA of the CDR3: TGTGCCAGCAGCTTGGGAGTAGCGGGCTATGAGCAGTTCTTC.

As DNA, the CDR3 is TGTGCCAGCAGCGCCGGACTGGACCTCTACGAGCAGTACTTC. Protein: CASSAGLDLYEQYF. The chain employs TRBV9 and TRBJ2-7; D might be TRBD2 (5 bases). The length of the CDR3 is 14 residues. Per the germline V gene, CDR1 is SGDLS and CDR2 is YYNGEE. Trimming pared 3 bases from V and 3 bases from J, leaving 13 bases between.

This chain connects TRBV28 to TRBJ2-7; the D gene is possibly TRBD2 (5 bases). CDR1 and CDR2 (germline): MDHEN, SYDVKM. The V end lost 5 bases, the J end lost 5 bases, and 19 bases lay between the germline ends. CDR3 length equals 15 residues. The CDR3 loop is CASSLPEVDVNEQYF. In nucleotides, the CDR3 is TGTGCCAGCAGTCTGCCGGAGGTAGATGTAAACGAGCAGTACTTC.

The rearrangement joins TRBV19 to TRBJ2-1; 7 bases map to TRBD2. V lost 3 bases, J lost 10 bases, and 9 bases stayed unmatched. This CDR3 is built from 14 residues. Germline loops: CDR1 LNHDA, CDR2 SQIVND (reference sequence). The CDR3 loop is CASSIWGEGREQFF. The CDR3 nucleotides are TGTGCCAGTAGTATCTGGGGGGAGGGACGGGAGCAGTTCTTC.

The sample holds a few counts of this clone. The chain uses TRBV12-3 or TRBV12-4 and TRBJ1-4, with D maybe TRBD1 (5 bases). The CDR3 has 13 amino acids. V was clipped by 11 bases and J by 3 bases, with 13 bases between them. The CDR3 sequence: CASSGTANEKLFF. CDR3 coding DNA: TGTGCCTCCTCCGGGACTGCTAATGAAAAACTGTTTTTT.

The chain links TRBV5-1 to TRBJ2-7; maybe TRBD1 (5 bases). The V and J ends lost 0 bases and 2 bases respectively, with 18 bases between them. Germline V lookup: CDR1 SGHRS, CDR2 YFSETQ. The CDR3 has 17 amino acids. The CDR3 region has the DNA TGCGCCAGCAGCTTGGCACTCGACAGCGCGAAGACCTACGAGCAGTACTTC. Its translation is CASSLALDSAKTYEQYF.

The chain has TRBV6-5 and TRBJ1-1; D is undetermined. Germline assignment: CDR1 MNHEY and CDR2 SVGAGI. This CDR3 has 12 residues. V was clipped by 10 bases and J by 5 bases, with 14 bases between them. The CDR3, as DNA: TGTGCCACCTTTTCCGGGGAAACTGAAGCTTTCTTT. Translated, it gives CATFSGETEAFF.

This clone was detected ten times or more. This specimen includes other DNA sequences encoding the same CDR3. J is TRBJ2-2 and V is TRBV7-3; 10 bases are shared with TRBD2. Trimming at V came to 5 bases and at J to 1 base, leaving 4 bases not matched to a gene. CDR3 length: 16 residues. CDR1 and CDR2 (germline): SGHTA, FQGTGA. The CDR3 nucleotides read TGTGCCAGCAGCCCTAGACTAGCGGGGAACACCGGGGAGCTGTTTTTT. Protein product: CASSPRLAGNTGELFF.

The V call is TRBV18, the J call TRBJ1-1; maybe TRBD1 (6 bases). Germline V gene lookup returns CDR1 KGHSH and CDR2 LQKENI. The V end was cut by 2 bases, the J end by 10 bases, with 11 bases between. This CDR3 comprises 12 residues. CDR3 DNA: TGTGCCAGCTCACCAAGTGAACAGGGAGCTTTCTTT. Residues: CASSPSEQGAFF.

The chain carries TRBV5-8 and TRBJ2-7, with 11 bases aligning to TRBD2. The CDR3 contains 12 residues. J lost 12 bases, V lost 3 bases, and 5 bases had no gene match. The germline CDR1 and CDR2 sequences are SGHTS and YDEGEE. CDR3 in amino acids: CASSSIAGGRYF. CDR3 nucleotide sequence: TGTGCCAGCAGCTCGATAGCGGGGGGGAGGTACTTC.

The rearrangement links TRBV18 to TRBJ2-7; 13 bases fit TRBD2. Germline values: CDR1 KGHSH, CDR2 LQKENI. The CDR3 spans 15 residues. The ends lost 5 bases at V and 5 bases at J; junction bases unmatched: 6. The DNA of the CDR3 is TGTGCCAGCTCAGGGACTAGCGGGACGTGGGACGAGCAGTACTTC. Its translation: CASSGTSGTWDEQYF.

This chain connects TRBV30 to TRBJ1-5, with 7 bases that match TRBD1. The CDR3 has 15 residues. Germline lookup yields CDR1 GTSNPN and CDR2 SVGIG (reference sequence). Trimming at V came to 1 base and at J to 2 bases, leaving 5 bases not matched to a gene. CDR3 loop: CAWSEITGGNQPQHF. The CDR3, as DNA: TGTGCCTGGAGTGAAATTACAGGGGGCAATCAGCCCCAGCATTTT.

The chain links TRBV7-2 to TRBJ1-2; TRBD1 aligns across 8 bases. The V and J ends lost 3 bases and 4 bases, in that order; junction bases with no gene match: 7. The CDR3 spans 15 residues. The germline CDR1 and CDR2 sequences are SGHTA and FQGNSA. The CDR3 region is CASSFGTGGIYGYTF. In DNA form, the CDR3 reads TGTGCCAGCAGCTTCGGAACAGGGGGTATCTATGGCTACACCTTC.

The chain combines TRBV7-3 with TRBJ2-1; 7 nucleotides agree with TRBD1. Trimming cost V 6 bases and J 8 bases; bases outside gene matches: 4. This CDR3 is built from 12 residues. Germline assignment: CDR1 SGHTA and CDR2 FQGTGA. The CDR3 protein is CASSSTGYEQFF. The CDR3 nucleotides are TGTGCCAGCAGTTCGACAGGGTATGAGCAGTTCTTC.

This clone was observed a handful of times. The chain is built from TRBV12-3 or TRBV12-4 and TRBJ1-2, with no clear D. This CDR3 contains 12 residues. V lost 1 base and J lost 6, with 6 bases in between. The CDR3: CASSLDSHGYTF. The DNA for the CDR3 is TGTGCCAGCAGTTTAGACAGCCATGGCTACACCTTC.

The V and J genes are TRBV11-2 and TRBJ2-3, with 11 bases aligning to TRBD2. This CDR3 has 16 residues. V gave up 0 bases and J gave up 7 bases; unmatched junction bases: 6. Germline V CDR1 and CDR2: SGHAT, FQNNGV. The CDR3 spells CASSLDLSGGVYTQYF. CDR3 sequence (DNA): TGTGCCAGCAGCTTAGATCTTAGCGGGGGGGTTTATACGCAGTATTTT.